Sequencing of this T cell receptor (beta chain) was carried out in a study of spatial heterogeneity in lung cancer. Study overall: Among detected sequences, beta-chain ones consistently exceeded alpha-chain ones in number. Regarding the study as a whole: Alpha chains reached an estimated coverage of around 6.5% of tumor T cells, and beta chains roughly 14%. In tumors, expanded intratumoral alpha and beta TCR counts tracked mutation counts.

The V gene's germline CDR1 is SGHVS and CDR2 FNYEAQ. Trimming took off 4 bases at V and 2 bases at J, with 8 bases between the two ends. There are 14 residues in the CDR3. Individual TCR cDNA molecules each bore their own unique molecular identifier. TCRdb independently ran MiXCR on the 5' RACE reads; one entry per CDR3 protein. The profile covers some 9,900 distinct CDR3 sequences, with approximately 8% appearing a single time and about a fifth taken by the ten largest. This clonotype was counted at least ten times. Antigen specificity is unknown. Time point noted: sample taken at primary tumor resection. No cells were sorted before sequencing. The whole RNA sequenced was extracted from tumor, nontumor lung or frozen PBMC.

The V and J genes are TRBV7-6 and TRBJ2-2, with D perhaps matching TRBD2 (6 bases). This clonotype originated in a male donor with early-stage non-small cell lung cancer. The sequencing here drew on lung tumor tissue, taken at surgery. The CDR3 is CASSSGTNTGELFF. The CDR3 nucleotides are TGTGCCAGCAGCTCCGGGACTAACACCGGGGAGCTGTTTTTT.